This section outlines one T cell receptor (beta chain) sequence together with its context. The sample comes from a study of blood T cell repertoires in COVID-19. TCRdb keeps only in-frame clones here, not all; method: immunoSEQ multiplex PCR. The table records about 58,000 clones, around 91% of them present only once. Input material: peripheral blood. The receptor was isolated from a woman in her sixties with active COVID-19.

CDR3 amino acids: CASSLQGTQPQHF. The CDR3 DNA is TGTGCCAGTAGTCTACAGGGGACTCAGCCCCAGCATTTT. The chain joins TRBV19 to TRBJ1-5; 7 bases line up with TRBD1. This CDR3 has 13 residues. V shed 5 bases, J shed 6 bases, and the junction held 4 bases outside the gene matches. Germline V gene lookup returns CDR1 LNHDA and CDR2 SQIVND (reference sequence).